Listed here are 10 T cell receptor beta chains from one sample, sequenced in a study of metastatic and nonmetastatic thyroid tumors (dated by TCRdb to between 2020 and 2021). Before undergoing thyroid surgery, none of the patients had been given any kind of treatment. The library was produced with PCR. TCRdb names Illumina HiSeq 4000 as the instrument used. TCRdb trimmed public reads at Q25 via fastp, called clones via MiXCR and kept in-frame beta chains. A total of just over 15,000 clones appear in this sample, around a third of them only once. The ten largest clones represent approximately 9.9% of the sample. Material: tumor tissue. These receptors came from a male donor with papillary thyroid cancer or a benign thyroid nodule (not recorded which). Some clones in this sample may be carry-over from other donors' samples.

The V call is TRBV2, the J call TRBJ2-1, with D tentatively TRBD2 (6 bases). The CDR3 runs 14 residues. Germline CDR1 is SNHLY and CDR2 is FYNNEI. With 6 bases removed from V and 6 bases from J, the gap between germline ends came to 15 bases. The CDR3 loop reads CASRTGSGCNEQFF. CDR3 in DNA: TGTGCCAGCAGGACCGGGAGCGGCTGCAATGAGCAGTTCTTC.

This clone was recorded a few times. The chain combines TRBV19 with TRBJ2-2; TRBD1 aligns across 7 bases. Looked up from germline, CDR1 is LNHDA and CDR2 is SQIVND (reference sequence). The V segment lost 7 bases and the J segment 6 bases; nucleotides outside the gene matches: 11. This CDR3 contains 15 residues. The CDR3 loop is CASTIGGAIPGELFF. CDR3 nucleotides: TGTGCCAGTACCATAGGGGGCGCAATCCCCGGGGAGCTGTTTTTT.

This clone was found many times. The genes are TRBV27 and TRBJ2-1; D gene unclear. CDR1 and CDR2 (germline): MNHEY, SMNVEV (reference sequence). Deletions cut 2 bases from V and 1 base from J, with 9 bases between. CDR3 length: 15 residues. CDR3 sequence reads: CASSLKAPSYNEQFF. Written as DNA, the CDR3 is TGTGCCAGCAGTTTAAAGGCTCCTTCCTACAATGAGCAGTTCTTC.

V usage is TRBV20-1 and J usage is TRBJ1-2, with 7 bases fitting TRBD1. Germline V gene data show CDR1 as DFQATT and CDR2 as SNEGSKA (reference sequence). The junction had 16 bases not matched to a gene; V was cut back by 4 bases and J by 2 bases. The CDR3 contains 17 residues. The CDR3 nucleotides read TGCAGTGCTACCCCTAGACAGGGTAATTTGAGGAACTATGGCTACACCTTC. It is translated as CSATPRQGNLRNYGYTF.

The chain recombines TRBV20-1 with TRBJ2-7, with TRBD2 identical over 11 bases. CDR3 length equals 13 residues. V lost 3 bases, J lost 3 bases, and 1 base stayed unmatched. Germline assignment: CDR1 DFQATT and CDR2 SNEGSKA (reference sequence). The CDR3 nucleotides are TGCAGTGCTAGGGGACTAGCGGACTACGAGCAGTACTTC. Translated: CSARGLADYEQYF.

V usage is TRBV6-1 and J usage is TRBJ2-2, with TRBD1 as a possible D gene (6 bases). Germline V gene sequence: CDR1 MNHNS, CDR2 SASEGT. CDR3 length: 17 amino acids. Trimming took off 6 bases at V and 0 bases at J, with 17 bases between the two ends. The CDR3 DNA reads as TGTGCCAGCAGGGAGGCGTTGGGACATTCGAACACCGGGGAGCTGTTTTTT. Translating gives CASREALGHSNTGELFF.

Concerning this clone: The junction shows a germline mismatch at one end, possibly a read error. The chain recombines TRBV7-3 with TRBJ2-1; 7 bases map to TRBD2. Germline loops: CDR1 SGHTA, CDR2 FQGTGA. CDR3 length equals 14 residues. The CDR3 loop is CASGLSLAVTEQFF. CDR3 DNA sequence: TGTGCCAGCGGCTTGAGTCTAGCGGTTACTGAGCAGTTCTTC.

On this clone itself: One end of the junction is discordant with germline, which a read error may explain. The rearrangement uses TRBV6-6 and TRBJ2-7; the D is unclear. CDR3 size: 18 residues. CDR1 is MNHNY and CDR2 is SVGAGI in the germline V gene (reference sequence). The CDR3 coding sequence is TGTGCCAGCAGTGACTCGAGATCATTTCGGCAGCGACGCTACGAGCAGTACTTC. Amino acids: CASSDSRSFRQRRYEQYF.

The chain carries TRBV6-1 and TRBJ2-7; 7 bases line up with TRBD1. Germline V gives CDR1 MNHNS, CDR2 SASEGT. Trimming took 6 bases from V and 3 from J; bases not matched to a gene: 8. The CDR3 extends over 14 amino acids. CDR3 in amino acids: CASRAEGQYYEQYF. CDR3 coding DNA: TGTGCCAGCAGAGCAGAGGGACAGTACTACGAGCAGTACTTC.

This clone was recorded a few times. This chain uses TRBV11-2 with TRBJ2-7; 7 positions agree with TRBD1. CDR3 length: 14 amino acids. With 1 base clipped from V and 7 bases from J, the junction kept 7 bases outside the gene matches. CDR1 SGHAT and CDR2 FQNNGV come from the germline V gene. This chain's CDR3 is CASSLASTGVEQYF. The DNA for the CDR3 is TGTGCCAGCAGCTTAGCCAGTACAGGGGTAGAGCAGTACTTC.